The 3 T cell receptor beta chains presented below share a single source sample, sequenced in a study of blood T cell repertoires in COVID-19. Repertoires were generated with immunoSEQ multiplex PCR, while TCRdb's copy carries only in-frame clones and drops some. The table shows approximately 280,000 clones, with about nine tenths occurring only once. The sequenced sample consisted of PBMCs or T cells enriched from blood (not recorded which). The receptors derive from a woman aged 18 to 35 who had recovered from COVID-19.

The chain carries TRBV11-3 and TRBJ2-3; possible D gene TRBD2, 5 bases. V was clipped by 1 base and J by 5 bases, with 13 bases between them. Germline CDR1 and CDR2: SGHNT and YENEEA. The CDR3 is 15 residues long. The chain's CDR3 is CASSLAGERGDTQYF. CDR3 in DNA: TGTGCCAGCAGCTTAGCCGGGGAACGGGGAGATACGCAGTATTTT.

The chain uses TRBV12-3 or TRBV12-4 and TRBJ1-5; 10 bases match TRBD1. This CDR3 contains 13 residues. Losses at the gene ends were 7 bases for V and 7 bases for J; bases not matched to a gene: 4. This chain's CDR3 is CASIRTGGQPQHF. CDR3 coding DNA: TGTGCCAGCATCAGGACAGGGGGACAGCCCCAGCATTTT.

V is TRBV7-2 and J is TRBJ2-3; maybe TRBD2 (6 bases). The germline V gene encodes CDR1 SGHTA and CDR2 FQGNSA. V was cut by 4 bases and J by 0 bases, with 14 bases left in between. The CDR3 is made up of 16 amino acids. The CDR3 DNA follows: TGTGCCAGCAGCTGGAGGTGGGGAGGAAGCACAGATACGCAGTATTTT. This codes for CASSWRWGGSTDTQYF.